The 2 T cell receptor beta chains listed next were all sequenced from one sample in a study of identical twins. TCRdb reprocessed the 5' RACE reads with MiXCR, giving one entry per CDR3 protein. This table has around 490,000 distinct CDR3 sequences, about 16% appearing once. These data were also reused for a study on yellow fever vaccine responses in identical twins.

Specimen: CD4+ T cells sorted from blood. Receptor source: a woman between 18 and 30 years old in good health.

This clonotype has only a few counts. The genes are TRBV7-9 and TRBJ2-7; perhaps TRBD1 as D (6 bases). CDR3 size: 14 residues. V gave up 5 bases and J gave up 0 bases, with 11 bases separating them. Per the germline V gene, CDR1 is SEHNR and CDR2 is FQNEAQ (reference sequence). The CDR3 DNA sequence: TGTGCCAGCAGCCCCGGGACACCCTCCTACGAGCAGTACGTC. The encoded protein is CASSPGTPSYEQYV.

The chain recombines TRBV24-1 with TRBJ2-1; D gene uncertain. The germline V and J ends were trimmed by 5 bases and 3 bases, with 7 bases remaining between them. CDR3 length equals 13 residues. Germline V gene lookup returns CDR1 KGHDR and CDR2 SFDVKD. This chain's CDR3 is CATSGDHYNEQFF. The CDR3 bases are TGTGCCACCAGTGGCGACCACTACAATGAGCAGTTCTTC.